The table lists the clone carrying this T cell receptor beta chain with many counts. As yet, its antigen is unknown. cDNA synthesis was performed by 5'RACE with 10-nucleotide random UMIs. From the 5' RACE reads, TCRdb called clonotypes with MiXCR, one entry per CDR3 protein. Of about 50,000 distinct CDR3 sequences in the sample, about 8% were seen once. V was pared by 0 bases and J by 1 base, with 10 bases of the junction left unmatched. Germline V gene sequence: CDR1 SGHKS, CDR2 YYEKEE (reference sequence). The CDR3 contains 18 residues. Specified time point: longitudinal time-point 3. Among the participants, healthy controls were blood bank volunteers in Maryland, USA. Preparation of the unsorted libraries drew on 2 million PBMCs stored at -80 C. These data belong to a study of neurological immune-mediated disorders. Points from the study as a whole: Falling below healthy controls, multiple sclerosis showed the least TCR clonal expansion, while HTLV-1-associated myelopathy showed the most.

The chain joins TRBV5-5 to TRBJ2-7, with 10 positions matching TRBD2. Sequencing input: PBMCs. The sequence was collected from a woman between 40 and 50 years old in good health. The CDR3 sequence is CASSLGASGGTFSYEQYF. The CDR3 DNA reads TGTGCCAGCAGCTTGGGGGCTAGCGGGGGCACTTTTTCCTACGAGCAGTACTTC.